These T cell receptor beta chains were read from a single sample in a study of blood T cells in healthy people across ages. TCRdb called the 5' RACE reads again in MiXCR, with one record for every CDR3 protein. Of approximately 810,000 distinct CDR3 sequences in the sample, around 30% were seen once. What was sequenced was blood. The receptors stem from a woman older than 75 in good health. Both conserved end residues are part of each CDR3. D genes are given only for firm matches. Part of the rows lack a size; the others show once, few, many or a class for expanded clones.

V gene	clone size	CDR3 length	J gene	D gene	CDR3 protein	CDR3 DNA
TRBV3-1	many	16	TRBJ1-2	.	CASSQGTSGTLGGYTF	TGTGCCAGCAGCCAAGGAACCTCCGGGACCCTGGGGGGCTACACCTTC
TRBV3-1	.	18	TRBJ2-3	TRBD2	CASSPTAGLAGVADTQYF	TGTGCCAGCAGCCCCACCGCGGGACTAGCGGGGGTGGCAGATACGCAGTATTTT
TRBV7-9	many	16	TRBJ2-5	TRBD2	CASSLAGGGNQETQYF	TGTGCCAGCAGCTTAGCGGGCGGGGGGAACCAAGAGACCCAGTACTTC
TRBV27	many	15	TRBJ2-5	.	CASSFTGSRQETQYF	TGTGCCAGCAGTTTCACAGGGTCCCGACAAGAGACCCAGTACTTC
TRBV11-2	medium-sized	13	TRBJ2-5	.	CASSFEVRETQYF	TGTGCCAGCAGCTTTGAGGTCCGGGAGACCCAGTACTTC
TRBV12-3/TRBV12-4	.	15	TRBJ1-2	.	CASTGGEGRLGGYTF	TGTGCCAGCACCGGGGGAGAGGGGCGTCTGGGAGGCTACACCTTC
TRBV7-2	.	14	TRBJ2-3	.	CASSPISSTDTQYF	TGTGCCAGCAGCCCCATCTCTAGCACAGATACGCAGTATTTT
TRBV12-3/TRBV12-4	few	15	TRBJ2-3	TRBD2	CASSSGLAGTDAQYF	TGTGCCAGCAGTTCAGGACTAGCGGGCACAGATGCGCAGTATTTT
TRBV3-1	.	13	TRBJ2-3	TRBD1	CASSQDTGTDSYF	TGTGCCAGCAGCCAAGATACAGGGACAGATTCGTATTTT
TRBV7-9	.	14	TRBJ1-1	.	CASTVQGLNTEAFF	TGTGCCAGCACCGTACAGGGCTTGAACACTGAAGCTTTCTTT
TRBV29-1	many	14	TRBJ2-1	.	CSVRRPRGGYEQFF	TGCAGCGTTCGAAGACCCAGGGGTGGATATGAGCAGTTCTTC
TRBV7-2	many	16	TRBJ2-3	.	CASSLAARGGSDTQYF	TGTGCCAGCAGCTTAGCTGCCAGGGGAGGTTCAGATACGCAGTATTTT
TRBV10-3	.	14	TRBJ2-2	TRBD1	CAISELDRVGELFF	TGTGCCATCAGTGAATTGGACAGGGTAGGGGAGCTGTTTTTT
TRBV6-5	.	14	TRBJ2-2	TRBD1	CASSRDSITGELFF	TGTGCCAGCAGTCGGGACAGTATAACCGGGGAGCTGTTTTTT
TRBV27	few	15	TRBJ1-6	.	CASSLSNRVNSPLHF	TGTGCCAGCAGTTTATCGAATCGGGTTAATTCACCCCTCCACTTT
TRBV4-1	.	16	TRBJ2-3	TRBD1	CASSRVTGADVDTQYF	TGCGCCAGCAGCCGAGTCACAGGGGCGGACGTAGATACGCAGTATTTT
TRBV6-1	many	13	TRBJ1-2	.	CASRNRVYYGYTF	TGTGCCAGCAGGAACAGGGTTTACTATGGCTACACCTTC
TRBV3-1	.	14	TRBJ1-5	.	CASSQTGSNQPQHF	TGTGCCAGCAGCCAAACCGGTAGCAATCAGCCCCAGCATTTT
TRBV2	few	15	TRBJ2-5	.	CASSVQARGQETQYF	TGTGCCAGCAGTGTCCAGGCGCGGGGCCAAGAGACCCAGTACTTC
TRBV7-8	few	13	TRBJ1-2	.	CASSTFLGYGYTF	TGTGCCAGCAGCACTTTTCTTGGCTATGGCTACACCTTC
TRBV20-1	few	12	TRBJ2-3	.	CSALREGARQYF	TGCAGTGCCCTAAGGGAGGGGGCGAGGCAGTATTTT
TRBV11-3	.	17	TRBJ2-1	TRBD2	CASSFPLARGGRNEQFF	TGTGCCAGCAGCTTCCCTCTCGCGCGGGGAGGGAGGAATGAGCAGTTCTTC
TRBV28	.	14	TRBJ2-7	TRBD1	CASRKGGRSYEQYF	TGTGCCAGCAGAAAAGGGGGCCGCTCCTACGAGCAGTACTTC
TRBV28	.	14	TRBJ2-1	.	CASRGGGLYNEQFF	TGTGCCAGCAGAGGAGGGGGCCTTTACAATGAGCAGTTCTTC
TRBV29-1	.	15	TRBJ2-3	TRBD2	CSVHLLAGDSDTQYF	TGCAGCGTCCATCTACTAGCGGGAGATTCAGATACGCAGTATTTT
TRBV6-6	few	15	TRBJ1-1	TRBD1	CASIRGGEVNTEAFF	TGTGCCAGCATTAGAGGGGGCGAGGTGAACACTGAAGCTTTCTTT
TRBV15	many	14	TRBJ2-4	TRBD1	CATCRGGVENIQYF	TGTGCCACCTGCCGAGGGGGCGTCGAAAACATTCAGTACTTC
TRBV7-9	many	14	TRBJ1-6	.	CASAPGEGLSPLHF	TGTGCCAGCGCCCCCGGGGAGGGGCTTTCACCCCTCCACTTT
TRBV6-5	.	13	TRBJ2-2	.	CASSSRPTGELFF	TGTGCCAGCAGTTCTCGCCCCACCGGGGAGCTGTTTTTT
TRBV7-2	few	15	TRBJ1-4	.	CASSFSGGVNEKLFF	TGTGCCAGCAGCTTCTCAGGCGGGGTTAATGAAAAACTGTTTTTT
TRBV3-1	many	14	TRBJ1-2	.	CASSQGGTNYGYTF	TGTGCCAGCAGCCAAGGTGGAACTAACTATGGCTACACCTTC
TRBV4-3	.	14	TRBJ2-3	.	CASSQDVNTDTQYF	TGCGCCAGCAGCCAAGACGTTAACACGGATACGCAGTATTTT
TRBV5-1	.	15	TRBJ2-1	TRBD1	CASSPGVGGLHEQFF	TGCGCCAGCAGCCCCGGGGTAGGGGGCTTGCATGAGCAGTTCTTC
TRBV24-1	many	14	TRBJ2-1	.	CATSGRGQGNEQFF	TGTGCCACAAGTGGCCGGGGGCAAGGAAATGAGCAGTTCTTC
TRBV7-9	few	16	TRBJ1-4	TRBD1	CASSLGMTGRYEKLFF	TGTGCCAGCAGCTTAGGAATGACAGGGCGTTATGAAAAACTGTTTTTT
TRBV12-3/TRBV12-4	many	15	TRBJ2-1	TRBD1	CASSNAQGAANEQFF	TGTGCCAGCAGCAATGCTCAGGGGGCGGCCAATGAGCAGTTCTTC
TRBV12-3/TRBV12-4	few	16	TRBJ2-1	TRBD2	CASSLGVGGFYNEQFF	TGTGCCAGCAGTTTAGGGGTGGGGGGGTTCTACAATGAGCAGTTCTTC
TRBV6-1	many	12	TRBJ2-7	.	CASSRNQYEQYF	TGTGCCAGCAGCCGGAACCAGTACGAGCAGTACTTC
TRBV7-2	.	16	TRBJ2-7	.	CASSLVGSGISYEQYF	TGTGCCAGCAGCTTAGTAGGTAGCGGAATCTCCTACGAGCAGTACTTC
TRBV28	.	12	TRBJ1-5	.	CASQQPVQPQHF	TGTGCCAGCCAGCAGCCGGTTCAGCCCCAGCATTTT
TRBV6-5	many	15	TRBJ2-1	.	CASRLLPATANEQFF	TGTGCCAGCAGACTTCTCCCGGCGACAGCGAATGAGCAGTTCTTC
TRBV12-3/TRBV12-4	.	15	TRBJ2-3	.	CASRQGSVRADMQYF	TGTGCCAGCAGGCAAGGTAGCGTGAGAGCAGATATGCAGTATTTT
TRBV6-6	many	12	TRBJ1-2	TRBD1	CASRTGIYGYTF	TGTGCCAGCAGGACAGGGATCTATGGCTACACCTTC
TRBV2	.	15	TRBJ1-1	.	CASSENGGGRTEAFF	TGTGCCAGCAGTGAAAACGGGGGGGGGCGTACTGAAGCTTTCTTT
TRBV18	few	14	TRBJ1-2	TRBD1	CASSPGTGIHGYTF	TGTGCCAGCTCACCCGGGACAGGGATACATGGCTACACCTTC